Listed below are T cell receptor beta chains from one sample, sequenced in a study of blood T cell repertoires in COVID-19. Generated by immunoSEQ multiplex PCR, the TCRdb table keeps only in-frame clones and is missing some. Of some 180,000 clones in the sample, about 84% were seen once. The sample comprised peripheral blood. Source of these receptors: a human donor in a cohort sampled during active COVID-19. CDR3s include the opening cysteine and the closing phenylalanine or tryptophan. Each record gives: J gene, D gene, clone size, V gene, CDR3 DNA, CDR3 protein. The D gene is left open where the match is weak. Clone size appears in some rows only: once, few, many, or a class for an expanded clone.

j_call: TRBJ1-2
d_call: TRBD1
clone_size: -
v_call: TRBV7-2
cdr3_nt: TGTGCCAGCAGCAGACAGGGAAACGGCTATGGCTACACCTTC
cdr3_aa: CASSRQGNGYGYTF

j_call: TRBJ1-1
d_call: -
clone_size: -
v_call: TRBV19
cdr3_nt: TGTGCCAGTAGTACCCTTGGAGTTCCCGACACTGAAGCTTTCTTT
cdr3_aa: CASSTLGVPDTEAFF

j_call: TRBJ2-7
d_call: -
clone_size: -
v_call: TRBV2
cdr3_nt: TGTGCCAGCAGTGACAGGGCTCGTTCATCCTACGAGCAGTACTTC
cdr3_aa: CASSDRARSSYEQYF

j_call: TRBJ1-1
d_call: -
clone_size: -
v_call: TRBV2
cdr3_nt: TGTGCCAGCAGTGGGAGACAGGACACTGAAGCTTTCTTT
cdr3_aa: CASSGRQDTEAFF

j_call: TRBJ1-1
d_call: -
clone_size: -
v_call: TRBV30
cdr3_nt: TGTGCCTGGAATACGGGACACAATTTCGATCACGAAGCTTTCTTT
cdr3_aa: CAWNTGHNFDHEAFF

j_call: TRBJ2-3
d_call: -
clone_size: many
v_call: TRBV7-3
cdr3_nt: TGTGCCAGCAGCTTAGCAGGGAGCACAGATACGCAGTATTTT
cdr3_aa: CASSLAGSTDTQYF

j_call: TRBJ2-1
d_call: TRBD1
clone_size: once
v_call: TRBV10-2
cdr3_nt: TGCGCCAGCAGTTGGGACAGGACTTACAATGAGCAGTTCTTC
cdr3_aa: CASSWDRTYNEQFF

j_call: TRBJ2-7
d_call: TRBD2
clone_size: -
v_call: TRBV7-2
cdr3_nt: TGTGCCAGCAGCTCCGCTAGCGGGACTTACTCCTACGAGCAGTACTTC
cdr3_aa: CASSSASGTYSYEQYF

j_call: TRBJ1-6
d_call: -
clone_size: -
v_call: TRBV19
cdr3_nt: TGTGCCGGTAGTTCGGACAGAAATTCACCCCTCCACTTT
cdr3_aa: CAGSSDRNSPLHF

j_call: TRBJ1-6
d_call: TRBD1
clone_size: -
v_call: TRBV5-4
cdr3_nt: TGTGCCAGCAGCTTGCCAGGGGGGTATAATTCACCCCTCCACTTT
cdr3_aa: CASSLPGGYNSPLHF

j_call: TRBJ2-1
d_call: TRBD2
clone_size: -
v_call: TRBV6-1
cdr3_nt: TGTGCCAGCAGTGAACGAACTAGCGGGGGGAATAATAATAGATACAATGAGCAGTTCTTC
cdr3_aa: CASSERTSGGNNNRYNEQFF

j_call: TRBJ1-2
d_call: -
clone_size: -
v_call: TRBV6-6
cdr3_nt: TGTGCCAGCGGGCCCGGCGCCGATACCTTC
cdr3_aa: CASGPGADTF

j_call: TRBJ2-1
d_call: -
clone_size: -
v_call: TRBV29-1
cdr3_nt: TGCAGCGTTGGTTACCCGGGGAATGAGCAGTTCTTC
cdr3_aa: CSVGYPGNEQFF